The clone carrying this TCR beta chain was recorded a few times. Its specificity is not known. These data come from a study of shared clonotypes between healthy human individuals. The assay ran at deep level. Sequencing on ten immunoSEQ deep assay plates was performed for unsorted PBMC DNA. Profiling relied on immunoSEQ multiplex PCR, and the TCRdb table lists in-frame clones only, not all of them. This table has around 500,000 clones, roughly 77% appearing once. General study results and limits: Sequencing depth was predicted to influence how clonotypes are shared among donors.

CDR3 length equals 14 residues. Germline CDR1 reads SGHKS; CDR2 reads YYEKEE (reference sequence). V dropped 1 base and J dropped 2 bases, with 9 bases sitting between them. The chain links TRBV5-5 to TRBJ2-5; D may match TRBD1 or TRBD2 (5 bases each). The receptor comes from a woman between 35 and 50 years old in good health. Some clones in this sample may be carry-over from other donors' samples. The material sequenced was PBMCs. CDR3 sequence reads: CASSLRGVQETQYF. In DNA form, the CDR3 reads TGTGCCAGCAGCTTGCGAGGGGTTCAAGAGACCCAGTACTTC. The whole variable domain, filled in from reference TRBV5-5 and TRBJ2-5, reads DAGVTQSPTHLIKTRGQQVTLRCSPISGHKSVSWYQQVLGQGPQFIFQYYEKEERGRGNFPDRFSARQFPNYSSELNVNALLLGDSALYLCASSLRGVQETQYFGPGTRLLVL.